Shown below are 11 T cell receptor beta chains from a single sample sequenced in a study of glioma-infiltrating T cells. TCR alpha and beta CDR3 regions were amplified from RNA using iRepertoire nested multiplex PCR. TCRdb reprocessed the multiplex PCR reads via MiXCR and lists one record per CDR3 protein. The data contain about 210,000 distinct CDR3 sequences, 25% to 35% of them singletons. The sequencing input was glioma tissue, nonneoplastic brain tissue, or PBMCs (not recorded which). The receptors originated from a human donor with low-grade glioma or glioblastoma, undergoing nonglioma brain surgery, or in good health (not recorded which).

This clonotype came up many times. The rearrangement uses TRBV7-2 and TRBJ2-3; TRBD2 aligns across 7 bases. The CDR3 sequence is 16 residues long. The germline V gene encodes CDR1 SGHTA and CDR2 FQGNSA. Trimming removed 0 bases from V and 3 bases from J; junction bases left unmatched: 6. CDR3 in DNA: TGTGCCAGCAGCTTAGCTGCTAGCGGAGATACAGATACGCAGTATTTT. Translated: CASSLAASGDTDTQYF.

As concerns this clonotype: A much larger clone lies one base from this, so it may be a read error. V is TRBV2 and J is TRBJ1-2; a possible D gene is TRBD1 (6 bases). Germline CDR1 SNHLY, CDR2 FYNNEI. CDR3 size: 14 residues. The DNA of the CDR3 is TGTGCCAGCAGTCCTAACAGGGTTAACTATCGCTACACCTTC. Residues: CASSPNRVNYRYTF.

At least ten counts were recorded for this clonotype. The gene calls are TRBV3-1 and TRBJ2-5; D unclear. CDR1 LGHDT and CDR2 YNNKEL come from the germline V gene (reference sequence). V shed 3 bases and J shed 2 bases, with 10 bases lying between them. This CDR3 has 14 amino acids. The CDR3 region is CASSHDQQQETQYF. CDR3 nucleotide sequence: TGTGCCAGCAGCCATGACCAGCAGCAAGAGACCCAGTACTTC.

This clonotype appeared many times. The rearrangement joins TRBV6-1 to TRBJ2-3, with 10 bases lining up with TRBD2. The CDR3 extends over 15 amino acids. Germline assignment: CDR1 MNHNS and CDR2 SASEGT. The J segment lost 3 bases and the V segment lost 3 bases, leaving 3 bases of the junction unmatched. CDR3 amino acids: CASSDLAGETDTQYF. The CDR3 coding sequence is TGTGCCAGCAGTGACCTAGCGGGAGAGACAGATACGCAGTATTTT.

This clonotype was seen ten or more times. This chain links TRBV29-1 with TRBJ2-7; no reliable D call. Per germline, CDR1 SQVTM and CDR2 ANQGSEA. Trimming pared 3 bases from V and 4 bases from J, leaving 7 bases between. This CDR3 has 11 amino acids. Here the CDR3 DNA reads TGCAGCGTTGATGTGGGTTACGAGCAGTACTTC. It translates to CSVDVGYEQYF.

The chain carries TRBV28 and TRBJ2-1, with 7 nucleotides matching TRBD2. Germline-derived CDR1 and CDR2 are MDHEN and SYDVKM. V lost 6 bases and J lost 7; bases outside the gene matches: 12. The length of the CDR3 is 15 residues. CDR3 protein: CASRSSGTFFNEQFF. Written as DNA, the CDR3 is TGTGCCAGCAGGAGCAGCGGGACGTTCTTTAATGAGCAGTTCTTC.

In this sample, this clonotype turned up many times. The chain combines TRBV5-4 with TRBJ2-1; 8 nucleotides align to TRBD1. The CDR3 covers 15 residues. Germline CDR1 and CDR2: SGHNT and YYREEE (reference sequence). V lost 2 bases to trimming and J lost 2 bases; unmatched junction nucleotides: 3. The CDR3 loop reads CASSLEGQAYNEQFF. Here the CDR3 DNA reads TGTGCCAGCAGCTTAGAGGGACAGGCCTACAATGAGCAGTTCTTC. The whole variable domain, remainder taken from reference TRBV5-4 and TRBJ2-1, is ETGVTQSPTHLIKTRGQQVTLRCSSQSGHNTVSWYQQALGQGPQFIFQYYREEENGRGNFPPRFSGLQFPNYSSELNVNALELDDSALYLCASSLEGQAYNEQFFGPGTRLTVL.

The chain combines TRBV19 with TRBJ2-7; D is unresolved. CDR3 size: 15 residues. Germline CDR1 is LNHDA and CDR2 is SQIVND (reference sequence). Trimming cost V 8 bases and J 1 base, with 18 bases left between them. CDR3 residues: CASPLRVLPSYEQYF. CDR3 coding DNA: TGTGCCAGTCCCCTCCGGGTATTGCCATCCTACGAGCAGTACTTC.

This clonotype appeared many times. This rearrangement joins TRBV29-1 to TRBJ1-6; TRBD1 might be the D (6 bases). The V end lost 4 bases, the J end lost 4 bases, and 8 bases lay between the germline ends. Germline V gene sequence: CDR1 SQVTM, CDR2 ANQGSEA. This CDR3 is 13 amino acids long. This chain's CDR3 is CSVGTEYNSPLHF. In DNA, the CDR3 is TGCAGCGTTGGGACAGAGTATAATTCACCCCTCCACTTT.

The chain recombines TRBV29-1 with TRBJ1-1; D might be TRBD1 (6 bases). Trimming pared 6 bases from V and 1 base from J, leaving 21 bases between. The CDR3 loop spans 16 amino acids. CDR1 and CDR2 from the germline V gene are SQVTM and ANQGSEA. CDR3 coding DNA: TGCAGCGTCCAACCCGCACAGGGAAGCAGGAACACTGAAGCTTTCTTT. Translation: CSVQPAQGSRNTEAFF.

This sequence joins TRBV6-1 and TRBJ1-2, with no clear D. V was clipped by 3 bases and J by 7 bases, with 12 bases between them. The CDR3 spans 13 residues. CDR1 MNHNS and CDR2 SASEGT come from the germline V gene. The CDR3 bases are TGTGCCAGCAGTGAGGGGAAGGTCTCTGGCTACACCTTC. It codes for CASSEGKVSGYTF.